This passage covers 28 T cell receptor beta chains from one sample sequenced in a study of blood T cell repertoires in COVID-19. Sequencing used immunoSEQ multiplex PCR; TCRdb keeps in-frame clones, though not all of them. This table has more than 200,000 clones, 81% appearing once. The sample was peripheral blood. The receptors were gathered from a woman aged 80 or over with acute or convalescent COVID-19.

CDR3 region: CASSLAAARWTGELFF. As DNA, the CDR3 is TGTGCCAGCAGCTTAGCGGCCGCGCGGTGGACCGGGGAGCTGTTTTTT. This chain links TRBV7-6 with TRBJ2-2; unclear D gene. The CDR3 runs to 16 residues. The germline V gene encodes CDR1 SGHVS and CDR2 FNYEAQ. The ends were cut back, 0 bases at V and 5 bases at J, with 13 bases in the middle.

This clone was observed a handful of times. V gene TRBV2 combines with J gene TRBJ1-3; 7 bases fit TRBD1. The V and J ends lost 3 bases and 1 base, in that order; junction bases with no gene match: 0. CDR3 length equals 14 residues. Germline values: CDR1 SNHLY, CDR2 FYNNEI. The CDR3 loop reads CASSETGSGNTIYF. CDR3 in DNA: TGTGCCAGCAGTGAGACAGGGTCTGGAAACACCATATATTTT.

In DNA, the CDR3 is TGTGCCAGCAGGGGGCCCCGGGGGGGGCTGAACACTGAAGCTTTCTTT. Protein: CASRGPRGGLNTEAFF. The chain links TRBV25-1 to TRBJ1-1; TRBD1 is a possible D gene (6 bases). This CDR3 comprises 16 residues. CDR1 is MGHDK, CDR2 SYGVNS, per germline. Trimming removed 6 bases from V and 0 bases from J, with 17 bases in between.

V gene TRBV18 combines with J gene TRBJ2-1, with TRBD2 as a possible D gene (6 bases). The V end lost 3 bases, the J end lost 7 bases, and 10 bases lay between the germline ends. The CDR3 covers 13 residues. Germline V gives CDR1 KGHSH, CDR2 LQKENI. CDR3 region: CASSPSGTNEQFF. The CDR3 DNA is TGTGCCAGCTCACCTTCCGGGACTAATGAGCAGTTCTTC. The whole variable domain, filled in from reference TRBV18 and TRBJ2-1, reads NAGVMQNPRHLVRRRGQEARLRCSPMKGHSHVYWYRQLPEEGLKFMVYLQKENIIDESGMPKERFSAEFPKEGPSILRIQQVVRGDSAAYFCASSPSGTNEQFFGPGTRLTVL.

This chain connects TRBV12-3 or TRBV12-4 to TRBJ1-1; D might be TRBD1 (6 bases). V gave up 7 bases and J gave up 4 bases, with 13 bases separating them. This CDR3 spans 13 amino acids. Here the CDR3 DNA reads TGTGCCAGCACCCAACAGGGTTTCACTGAAGCTTTCTTT. Residues: CASTQQGFTEAFF.

The V and J genes are TRBV7-3 and TRBJ2-5, with TRBD1 identical over 11 bases. The V gene end was trimmed by 4 bases and the J gene end by 5 bases; junction bases not matched to a gene: 6. Germline values: CDR1 SGHTA, CDR2 FQGTGA. This CDR3 is built from 15 residues. The CDR3 sequence: CASSSGTGGTETQYF. The CDR3 DNA reads TGTGCCAGCAGCTCCGGGACAGGGGGAACGGAGACCCAGTACTTC.

The gene calls are TRBV27 and TRBJ1-4; maybe TRBD1 (5 bases). The CDR3 has 15 amino acids. CDR1 is MNHEY and CDR2 is SMNVEV in the germline V gene (reference sequence). V lost 6 bases and J 4 bases, leaving 15 bases between the germline ends. As DNA, the CDR3 is TGTGCCAGCAGACCTCTTAGGGGCAGTAATGAAAAACTGTTTTTT. As protein: CASRPLRGSNEKLFF. Based on the CDR3 plus reference TRBV27 and TRBJ1-4, the full variable domain is EAQVTQNPRYLITVTGKKLTVTCSQNMNHEYMSWYRQDPGLGLRQIYYSMNVEVTDKGDVPEGYKVSRKEKRNFPLILESPSPNQTSLYFCASRPLRGSNEKLFFGSGTQLSVL.

The gene calls are TRBV27 and TRBJ1-5; 9 bases map to TRBD1. The CDR3 has 15 residues. Germline-derived CDR1 and CDR2 are MNHEY and SMNVEV (reference sequence). With 7 bases clipped from V and 3 bases from J, the junction kept 7 bases outside the gene matches. The CDR3 protein is CASKPDRGNNQPQHF. In DNA, the CDR3 is TGTGCCAGCAAACCGGACAGGGGAAACAATCAGCCCCAGCATTTT.

The sample holds a few counts of this clone. The J gene is TRBJ2-2, the V gene TRBV5-1, with TRBD2 as a possible D gene (5 bases). Trimming removed 0 bases from V and 6 bases from J, with 12 bases in between. The germline CDR1 and CDR2 sequences are SGHRS and YFSETQ. The CDR3 has 15 residues. CDR3 in DNA: TGCGCCAGCAGCTTGGAGGGAGTTAACCCCGGGGAGCTGTTTTTT. Translated, it gives CASSLEGVNPGELFF.

CDR3 amino acids: CTSRWYTGHYGYTF. Here the CDR3 DNA reads TGCACCTCTAGGTGGTACACAGGCCACTATGGCTACACCTTC. The rearrangement uses TRBV1 and TRBJ1-2; no DNA check was done on the table's D call, TRBD1. TRBV1 is a known pseudogene. This CDR3 contains 14 residues.

The J gene is TRBJ1-5, the V gene TRBV28; D is unresolved. The germline V gene encodes CDR1 MDHEN and CDR2 SYDVKM. V lost 8 bases and J 1 base, leaving 15 bases between the germline ends. The CDR3 is 15 residues long. For the CDR3, the DNA is TGTGCCAGCTTTATTTCCGGCGGAAGCAATCAGCCCCAGCATTTT. Translating gives CASFISGGSNQPQHF.

V usage is TRBV5-4 and J usage is TRBJ2-3; 13 bases are shared with TRBD2. CDR1 and CDR2 from the germline V gene are SGHNT and YYREEE (reference sequence). After removal of 4 bases from V and 1 base from J, the junction contained 12 bases not matched to a gene. The CDR3 length is 19 residues. The CDR3 DNA reads as TGTGCCAGCAGCCAGGGACTAGCGGGGATTGGGTATGGCACAGATACGCAGTATTTT. Translated, it gives CASSQGLAGIGYGTDTQYF.

The genes are TRBV9 and TRBJ1-2; D is possibly TRBD1 (5 bases). Germline CDR1 SGDLS, CDR2 YYNGEE. The CDR3 runs 15 residues. V was pared by 2 bases and J by 0 bases, with 11 bases between. The CDR3 loop reads CASSVSQASNYGYTF. CDR3 nucleotide sequence: TGTGCCAGCAGCGTTTCACAGGCCTCTAACTATGGCTACACCTTC.

CDR3 DNA sequence: TGCGCCAGCAGCGTAGGGACAGCCAATGAGCAGTTCTTC. Its translation is CASSVGTANEQFF. The rearrangement uses TRBV5-1 and TRBJ2-1; TRBD1 aligns across 7 bases. CDR3 length equals 13 residues. Germline loops: CDR1 SGHRS, CDR2 YFSETQ. V lost 4 bases, J lost 6 bases, and 4 bases stayed unmatched.

This chain uses TRBV5-1 with TRBJ2-1, with D tentatively TRBD2 (6 bases). The V gene's germline CDR1 is SGHRS and CDR2 YFSETQ. Trimming shortened V by 5 bases and J by 5 bases, and 14 bases separated the two germline ends. The CDR3 contains 14 residues. This chain's CDR3 is CASSSRRGDNEQFF. The CDR3 DNA is TGCGCCAGCAGTTCACGACGCGGGGACAATGAGCAGTTCTTC. The full variable domain, its missing parts supplied by reference TRBV5-1 and TRBJ2-1, is KAGVTQTPRYLIKTRGQQVTLSCSPISGHRSVSWYQQTPGQGLQFLFEYFSETQRNKGNFPGRFSGRQFSNSRSEMNVSTLELGDSALYLCASSSRRGDNEQFFGPGTRLTVL.

Here the CDR3 reads CASRGDLRYTF. CDR3 DNA: TGTGCCAGCAGAGGGGACTTACGGTACACCTTC. This chain uses TRBV6-5 with TRBJ1-2; tentatively, D is TRBD1 (5 bases). Per the germline V gene, CDR1 is MNHEY and CDR2 is SVGAGI. The CDR3 consists of 11 residues. V shed 6 bases and J shed 11 bases, with 13 bases lying between them.

This chain joins TRBV28 and TRBJ2-3; possibly TRBD1 for D (5 bases). This CDR3 has 16 amino acids. The V end lost 5 bases, the J end lost 4 bases, and 19 bases lay between the germline ends. CDR1 is MDHEN, CDR2 SYDVKM, per germline. This CDR3 is CASSSQGTPKADTQYF. The CDR3 coding sequence is TGTGCCAGCAGTAGCCAGGGTACCCCAAAGGCAGATACGCAGTATTTT.

The V gene is TRBV7-9, the J gene TRBJ1-4; D call uncertain. V lost 2 bases and J 6 bases, leaving 7 bases between the germline ends. The CDR3 loop spans 13 amino acids. Germline V gene sequence: CDR1 SEHNR, CDR2 FQNEAQ (reference sequence). The CDR3 reads CASSLTRDEKLFF. DNA for the CDR3: TGTGCCAGCAGCTTAACTCGAGATGAAAAACTGTTTTTT.

The rearrangement joins TRBV5-4 to TRBJ1-2, with TRBD1 matching over 10 bases. CDR3 length: 15 amino acids. V dropped 3 bases and J dropped 4; count of bases not matched to a gene: 6. The germline V gene has CDR1 SGHNT and CDR2 YYREEE (reference sequence). CDR3 residues: CASSWGQGKLYGYTF. Written as DNA, the CDR3 is TGTGCCAGCAGCTGGGGACAGGGGAAGCTCTATGGCTACACCTTC.

V usage is TRBV7-2 and J usage is TRBJ2-7, with 8 bases fitting TRBD2. The germline CDR1 and CDR2 sequences are SGHTA and FQGNSA. The CDR3 is made up of 17 amino acids. The V segment lost 4 bases and the J segment 6 bases; nucleotides outside the gene matches: 17. CDR3 DNA sequence: TGTGCCAGCAGCTCCAGTGTGGGCGGGGGGCCGTCGGGCGAGCAGTACTTC. This translates into CASSSSVGGGPSGEQYF.

The chain joins TRBV28 to TRBJ1-2; 7 nucleotides match TRBD1. From germline, CDR1 is MDHEN and CDR2 SYDVKM. The CDR3 runs 15 residues. V lost 6 bases to trimming and J lost 6 bases; unmatched junction nucleotides: 13. Here the CDR3 DNA reads TGTGCCAGCAGCCTGACGAACAGGGGATTGGATGGCTACACCTTC. Translation: CASSLTNRGLDGYTF.

This chain connects TRBV19 to TRBJ2-5, with 8 bases identical to TRBD1. V gave up 4 bases and J gave up 5 bases; unmatched junction bases: 12. The CDR3 is 16 residues long. Germline CDR1 reads LNHDA; CDR2 reads SQIVND (reference sequence). The CDR3 bases are TGTGCCAGTAGTACCAGACAGGGGAATCAGTGGGAGACCCAGTACTTC. Encoded protein: CASSTRQGNQWETQYF.

The chain couples TRBV11-3 to TRBJ2-2, with D tentatively TRBD1 (5 bases). V was clipped by 1 base and J by 5 bases, with 11 bases between them. CDR1 SGHNT and CDR2 YENEEA come from the germline V gene. This CDR3 region has 15 residues. The CDR3 bases are TGTGCCAGCAGCTTAGGTTCAGGGCAGACCGGGGAGCTGTTTTTT. This encodes CASSLGSGQTGELFF.

The chain joins TRBV28 to TRBJ2-5; TRBD1 matches at 8 bases. In germline, CDR1 is MDHEN, CDR2 SYDVKM. This CDR3 has 14 residues. V trimming: 4 bases; J trimming: 1 base; junction bases outside the gene matches: 2. DNA for the CDR3: TGTGCCAGCAGTTCGGGACAGGCCCAAGAGACCCAGTACTTC. This codes for CASSSGQAQETQYF.

The gene calls are TRBV7-9 and TRBJ1-1; TRBD1 matches at 7 bases. With 4 bases clipped from V and 1 base from J, the junction kept 9 bases outside the gene matches. Germline V gives CDR1 SEHNR, CDR2 FQNEAQ (reference sequence). The CDR3 consists of 16 residues. Written as DNA, the CDR3 is TGTGCCAGCAGCTCTACCCAGACAGGGTGGAACACTGAAGCTTTCTTT. As protein: CASSSTQTGWNTEAFF.

This chain connects TRBV7-2 to TRBJ1-3, with D possibly being TRBD1 (6 bases). V was clipped by 2 bases and J by 3 bases, with 11 bases between them. The CDR3 spans 15 residues. Per germline, CDR1 SGHTA and CDR2 FQGNSA. The DNA of the CDR3 is TGTGCCAGCAGCTTATTTGGGGGCGTTGGAAACACCATATATTTT. The encoded protein is CASSLFGGVGNTIYF.

The J gene is TRBJ2-1, the V gene TRBV25-1; 14 positions match TRBD2. Trimming removed 2 bases from V and 15 bases from J; junction bases left unmatched: 6. Germline V gives CDR1 MGHDK, CDR2 SYGVNS. The CDR3 contains 14 residues. This CDR3 reads CASSEPGTSGRRFF. The CDR3 DNA is TGTGCCAGCAGTGAACCCGGGACTAGCGGGAGACGGTTCTTC.

This chain uses TRBV30 with TRBJ1-6; 8 bases are a match to TRBD1. The trim removed 2 bases at V and 3 bases at J, leaving 9 bases unmatched. The germline gives CDR1 GTSNPN, CDR2 SVGIG (reference sequence). The CDR3 runs 17 residues. CDR3 bases: TGTGCCTGGAGTTTTACCGGGACAGGCGGCTATAATTCACCCCTCCACTTT. This codes for CAWSFTGTGGYNSPLHF.